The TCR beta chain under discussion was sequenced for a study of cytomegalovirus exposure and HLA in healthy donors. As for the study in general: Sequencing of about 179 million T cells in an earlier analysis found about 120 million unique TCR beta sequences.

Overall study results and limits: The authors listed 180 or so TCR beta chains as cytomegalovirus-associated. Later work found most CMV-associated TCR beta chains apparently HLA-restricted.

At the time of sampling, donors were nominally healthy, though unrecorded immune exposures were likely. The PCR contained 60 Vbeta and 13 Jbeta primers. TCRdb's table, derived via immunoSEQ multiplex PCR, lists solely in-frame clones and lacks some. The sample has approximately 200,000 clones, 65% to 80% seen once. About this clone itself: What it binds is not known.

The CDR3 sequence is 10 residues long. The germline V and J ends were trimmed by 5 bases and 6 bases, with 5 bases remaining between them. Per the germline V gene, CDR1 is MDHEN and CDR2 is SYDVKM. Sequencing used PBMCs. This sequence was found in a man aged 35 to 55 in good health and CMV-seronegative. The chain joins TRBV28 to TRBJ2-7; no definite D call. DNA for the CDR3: TGTGCCAGCAGTACGAGCGAGCAGTACTTC. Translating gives CASSTSEQYF. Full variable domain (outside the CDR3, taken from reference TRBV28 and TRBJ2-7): DVKVTQSSRYLVKRTGEKVFLECVQDMDHENMFWYRQDPGLGLRLIYFSYDVKMKEKGDIPEGYSVSREKKERFSLILESASTNQTSMYLCASSTSEQYFGPGTRLTVT.